This TCR beta chain was identified in a study of CD8 T cells in ankylosing spondylitis. About this clonotype itself: The target antigen is unknown.

Regarding the study as a whole: From matched ankylosing spondylitis synovial fluid, disease-linked clones were reportedly recovered at significantly enriched levels. Ankylosing spondylitis blood appeared to be characterized by a TCR beta motif of eight highly homologous variants. Existing reports had already noted some motif variants in reactive arthritis synovial fluid and blood.

Generation of TCR beta libraries employed quantitative 5'-RACE incorporating molecular barcodes. TCRdb re-derived calls from the 5' RACE reads in MiXCR, one entry per CDR3 protein. The repertoire consists of approximately 250,000 distinct CDR3 sequences, with roughly a quarter occurring once and the leading ten covering 0.5% to 0.65%. The CDR3 totals 12 residues. V was cut by 3 bases and J by 6 bases, with 8 bases left in between. CDR1 DFQATT and CDR2 SNEGSKA come from the germline V gene (reference sequence). The sequenced sample consisted of blood, either unsorted or a sorted T cell fraction (not recorded which). The chain combines TRBV20-1 with TRBJ2-2; D is undetermined. This sequence originates from a male donor with ankylosing spondylitis or in good health (not recorded which). CDR3 DNA sequence: TGCAGTGCTAGGTGGGGTCCCGGGGAGCTGTTTTTT. Its protein is CSARWGPGELFF.